This T cell receptor beta chain was sequenced for a study of blood T cell repertoires in COVID-19. Turning to the study itself: The origin of the acute and convalescent COVID-19 samples was the United States, Italy and Spain. In each case, the material was cDNA or gDNA derived from T cells, B-cell-depleted T cells, or PBMCs.

Authors' data handling: Amplifying reference gene primers gave estimates of nucleated cell counts. This table comes from immunoSEQ multiplex PCR, and its TCRdb copy is limited to in-frame clones, with some not included. The V and J calls and clone size were taken over from that table, and D and trimming were inferred from the DNA. The table lists just over 150,000 clones, just under 95% of them singletons. The V gene lost 3 bases and the J gene lost 2 bases, with 4 bases spanning the gap. CDR1 and CDR2 from the germline V gene are MDHEN and SYDVKM. This CDR3 spans 12 amino acids. The source of this sequence is a woman between 45 and 65 years old with acute or convalescent COVID-19. Source material: peripheral blood. This chain connects TRBV28 to TRBJ1-1; D uncertain. Here the CDR3 DNA reads TGTGCCAGCAGTTTTATAAACACTGAAGCTTTCTTT. Protein: CASSFINTEAFF. The full variable domain, completed using reference TRBV28 and TRBJ1-1, is DVKVTQSSRYLVKRTGEKVFLECVQDMDHENMFWYRQDPGLGLRLIYFSYDVKMKEKGDIPEGYSVSREKKERFSLILESASTNQTSMYLCASSFINTEAFFGQGTRLTVV.